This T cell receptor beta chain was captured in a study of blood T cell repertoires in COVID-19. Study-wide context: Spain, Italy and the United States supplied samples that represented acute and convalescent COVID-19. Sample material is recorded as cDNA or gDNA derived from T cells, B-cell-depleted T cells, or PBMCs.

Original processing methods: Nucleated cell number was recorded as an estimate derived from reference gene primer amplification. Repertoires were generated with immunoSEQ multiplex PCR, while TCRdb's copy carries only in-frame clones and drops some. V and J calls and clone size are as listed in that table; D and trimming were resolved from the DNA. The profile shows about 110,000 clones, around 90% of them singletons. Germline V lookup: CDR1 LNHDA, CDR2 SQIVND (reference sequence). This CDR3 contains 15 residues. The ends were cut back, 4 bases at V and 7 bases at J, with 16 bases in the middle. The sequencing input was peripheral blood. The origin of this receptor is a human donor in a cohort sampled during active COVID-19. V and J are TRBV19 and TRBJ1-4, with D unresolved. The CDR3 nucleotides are TGTGCCAGTAGTACGACCGGGATATTGGGTGAAAAACTGTTTTTT. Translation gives CASSTTGILGEKLFF.